Listed below are T cell receptor beta chains from one sample, sequenced in a study of shared clonotypes between healthy human individuals. TCRdb's table, derived via immunoSEQ multiplex PCR, lists solely in-frame clones and lacks some. The data hold 1.5 million to 2.5 million clones, with about 94% observed a single time. Sequencing was done on a sample of naive CD8+ T cells sorted from blood. All receptors derive from a man younger than 30 in good health. Both conserved end residues are part of each CDR3. Fields, in order: J gene, V gene, clone size, D gene, CDR3 protein, CDR3 DNA. A D gene is named only where the DNA matches it firmly. Clone size is not always given. Where it is, it says once, few, many or a class for expanded clones.

J: TRBJ2-7
V: TRBV28
size: .
D: .
CDR3: CASSDPHYEQYF
DNA: TGTGCCAGCAGCGACCCACACTACGAGCAGTACTTC

J: TRBJ2-3
V: TRBV5-6
size: once
D: .
CDR3: CASSHAEGADTQYF
DNA: TGTGCCAGCAGCCACGCCGAGGGGGCAGATACGCAGTATTTT

J: TRBJ1-1
V: TRBV15
size: .
D: TRBD1
CDR3: CATSPPLPRDRGGNTEAFF
DNA: TGTGCCACCAGCCCACCTTTACCCCGGGACAGGGGGGGGAACACTGAAGCTTTCTTT

J: TRBJ2-5
V: TRBV13
size: .
D: .
CDR3: CASSPRTSQETQYF
DNA: TGTGCCAGCAGCCCCCGGACTTCCCAAGAGACCCAGTACTTC

J: TRBJ2-5
V: TRBV10-3
size: .
D: .
CDR3: CAISGIQETQYF
DNA: TGTGCCATCAGTGGAATCCAAGAGACCCAGTACTTC

J: TRBJ1-2
V: TRBV5-5
size: .
D: .
CDR3: CASSHWWETGKDGYTF
DNA: TGTGCCAGCAGCCATTGGTGGGAGACAGGAAAAGATGGCTACACCTTC

J: TRBJ1-5
V: TRBV6-5
size: .
D: .
CDR3: CASSQQEGLQPQHF
DNA: TGTGCCAGCAGTCAACAGGAGGGGTTACAGCCCCAGCATTTT

J: TRBJ2-7
V: TRBV29-1
size: .
D: .
CDR3: CSVEVLPREQYF
DNA: TGCAGCGTCGAGGTCTTGCCACGTGAGCAGTACTTC

J: TRBJ2-7
V: TRBV4-1
size: .
D: .
CDR3: CASRWAVSSYEQYF
DNA: TGCGCCAGCAGATGGGCAGTGAGCTCCTACGAGCAGTACTTC

J: TRBJ2-7
V: TRBV28
size: once
D: .
CDR3: CASSFTFSYEQYF
DNA: TGTGCCAGCAGTTTCACGTTCTCCTACGAGCAGTACTTC

J: TRBJ2-1
V: TRBV15
size: .
D: TRBD2
CDR3: CATRLTSGSSYNEQFF
DNA: TGTGCCACCAGATTGACTAGCGGGAGCTCCTACAATGAGCAGTTCTTC

J: TRBJ2-5
V: TRBV7-2
size: .
D: .
CDR3: CASSLAPPRTAQETQYF
DNA: TGTGCCAGCAGCTTAGCCCCGCCCCGGACAGCCCAAGAGACCCAGTACTTC

J: TRBJ1-2
V: TRBV4-3
size: .
D: .
CDR3: CASSQAYGGSGYTF
DNA: TGCGCCAGCAGCCAAGCTTACGGTGGATCAGGCTACACCTTC

J: TRBJ2-5
V: TRBV27
size: .
D: .
CDR3: CASSHQPGVGETQYF
DNA: TGTGCCAGCAGCCACCAACCGGGTGTTGGGGAGACCCAGTACTTC

J: TRBJ1-3
V: TRBV21-1
size: .
D: .
CDR3: CASNVTGGGNTIYF
DNA: TGTGCCAGCAACGTAACAGGGGGTGGAAACACCATATATTTT

J: TRBJ2-7
V: TRBV4-3
size: .
D: .
CDR3: CASSQDLGTSYEQYF
DNA: TGCGCCAGCAGCCAAGATTTGGGGACGTCCTACGAGCAGTACTTC

J: TRBJ2-7
V: TRBV15
size: .
D: .
CDR3: CATSRDAMTFDYEQYF
DNA: TGTGCCACCAGCAGGGATGCCATGACTTTTGACTACGAGCAGTACTTC

J: TRBJ2-7
V: TRBV28
size: few
D: .
CDR3: CASSSETYEQYF
DNA: TGTGCCAGCAGTTCCGAGACCTACGAGCAGTACTTC

J: TRBJ2-5
V: TRBV7-9
size: .
D: .
CDR3: CASSSPWGQETQYF
DNA: TGTGCCAGCAGCTCTCCGTGGGGACAAGAGACCCAGTACTTC

J: TRBJ2-7
V: TRBV7-9
size: .
D: .
CDR3: CASSLAGSYEQYF
DNA: TGTGCCAGCAGCTTAGCGGGTAGCTACGAGCAGTACTTC

J: TRBJ2-7
V: TRBV5-4
size: .
D: TRBD1
CDR3: CASSLSGQGSYEQYF
DNA: TGTGCCAGCAGCTTATCAGGACAGGGATCCTACGAGCAGTACTTC

J: TRBJ2-7
V: TRBV2
size: .
D: .
CDR3: CASSEWDSYEQYF
DNA: TGTGCCAGCAGTGAATGGGACTCCTACGAGCAGTACTTC

J: TRBJ2-7
V: TRBV7-9
size: .
D: TRBD1
CDR3: CASSSSTGIPNEQYF
DNA: TGTGCCAGCAGCTCCTCGACAGGGATCCCCAACGAGCAGTACTTC

J: TRBJ2-7
V: TRBV7-6
size: .
D: .
CDR3: CARVITYEQYF
DNA: TGTGCCAGGGTGATTACCTACGAGCAGTACTTC

J: TRBJ2-7
V: TRBV2
size: .
D: .
CDR3: CASSPLAGYTYEQYF
DNA: TGTGCCAGCAGTCCTCTGGCAGGGTACACCTACGAGCAGTACTTC

J: TRBJ2-5
V: TRBV7-9
size: .
D: .
CDR3: CASSFPETQYF
DNA: TGTGCCAGCAGCTTCCCCGAGACCCAGTACTTC

J: TRBJ2-7
V: TRBV6-7
size: .
D: TRBD2
CDR3: CASNNSGAIYEQYF
DNA: TGTGCCAGCAATAATAGCGGGGCGATCTACGAGCAGTACTTC

J: TRBJ2-1
V: TRBV30
size: once
D: TRBD2
CDR3: CARGLAGGEPTFF
DNA: TGTGCCAGGGGACTAGCGGGCGGGGAGCCCACGTTCTTC

J: TRBJ2-1
V: TRBV27
size: .
D: .
CDR3: CASSLRASYNEQFF
DNA: TGTGCCAGCAGTTTGAGGGCCTCCTACAATGAGCAGTTCTTC

J: TRBJ1-1
V: TRBV27
size: .
D: .
CDR3: CASSLYSGTEAFF
DNA: TGTGCCAGCAGTTTATACTCCGGGACCGAAGCTTTCTTT

J: TRBJ2-6
V: TRBV6-1
size: .
D: TRBD1
CDR3: CASTTPLTGQIVLTF
DNA: TGTGCCAGCACCACCCCTTTGACAGGGCAAATCGTCCTGACTTTC

J: TRBJ2-3
V: TRBV30
size: .
D: TRBD1
CDR3: CAWTPGQGTDTQYF
DNA: TGTGCCTGGACCCCGGGACAGGGAACAGATACGCAGTATTTT

J: TRBJ1-4
V: TRBV28
size: once
D: .
CDR3: CASSIGNEKLFF
DNA: TGTGCCAGCAGTATCGGGAATGAAAAACTGTTTTTT

J: TRBJ2-3
V: TRBV4-3
size: few
D: .
CDR3: CASSQASTDTQYF
DNA: TGCGCCAGCAGCCAGGCTAGCACAGATACGCAGTATTTT

J: TRBJ1-2
V: TRBV2
size: .
D: .
CDR3: CASSGRAEVNYGYTF
DNA: TGTGCCAGCAGCGGACGGGCAGAAGTAAATTATGGCTACACCTTC

J: TRBJ2-1
V: TRBV27
size: .
D: .
CDR3: CASSFGSTYAEQFF
DNA: TGTGCCAGCAGCTTCGGGTCCACCTATGCTGAGCAGTTCTTC

J: TRBJ1-2
V: TRBV13
size: .
D: TRBD1
CDR3: CASSPQGAWGYTF
DNA: TGTGCCAGCAGCCCACAGGGGGCTTGGGGCTACACCTTC

J: TRBJ2-5
V: TRBV27
size: .
D: .
CDR3: CASSPMGAQETQYF
DNA: TGTGCCAGCAGCCCCATGGGCGCCCAAGAGACCCAGTACTTC

J: TRBJ2-1
V: TRBV6-5
size: .
D: TRBD2
CDR3: CASSASGGDNEQFF
DNA: TGTGCCAGCAGTGCTAGCGGGGGGGACAATGAGCAGTTCTTC

J: TRBJ1-1
V: TRBV5-1
size: .
D: .
CDR3: CASSPLGGADEAFF
DNA: TGCGCCAGCAGCCCCCTGGGGGGGGCCGATGAAGCTTTCTTT

J: TRBJ2-1
V: TRBV4-1
size: .
D: .
CDR3: CASSQEGNLVGFF
DNA: TGCGCCAGCAGCCAAGAAGGGAACCTCGTAGGATTCTTC

J: TRBJ1-2
V: TRBV28
size: .
D: .
CDR3: CASSSSREGLPYGYTF
DNA: TGTGCCAGCAGTTCCTCACGGGAAGGTCTTCCTTATGGCTACACCTTC

J: TRBJ1-1
V: TRBV7-8
size: .
D: .
CDR3: CASSLFRAQSGGTEAFF
DNA: TGTGCCAGCAGCTTATTCCGGGCCCAATCCGGGGGCACTGAAGCTTTCTTT